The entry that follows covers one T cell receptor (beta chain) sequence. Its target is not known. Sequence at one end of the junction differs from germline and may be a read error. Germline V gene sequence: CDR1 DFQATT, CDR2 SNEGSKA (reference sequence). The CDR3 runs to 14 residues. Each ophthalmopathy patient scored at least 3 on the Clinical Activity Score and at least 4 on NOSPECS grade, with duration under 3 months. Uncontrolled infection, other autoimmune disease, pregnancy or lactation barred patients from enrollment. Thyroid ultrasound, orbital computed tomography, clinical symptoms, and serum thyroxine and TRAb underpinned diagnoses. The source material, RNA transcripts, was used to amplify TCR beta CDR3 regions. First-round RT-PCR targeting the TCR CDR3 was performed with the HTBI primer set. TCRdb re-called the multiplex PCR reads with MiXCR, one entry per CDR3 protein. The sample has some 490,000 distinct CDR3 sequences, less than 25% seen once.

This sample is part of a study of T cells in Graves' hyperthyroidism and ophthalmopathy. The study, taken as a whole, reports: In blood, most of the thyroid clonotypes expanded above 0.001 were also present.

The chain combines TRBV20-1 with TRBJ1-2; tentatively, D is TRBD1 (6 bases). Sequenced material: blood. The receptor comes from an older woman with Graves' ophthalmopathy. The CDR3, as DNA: TGCAGTACTAGAGATGGACAGCACCTTTATGGCTACACCTTC. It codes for CSTRDGQHLYGYTF.